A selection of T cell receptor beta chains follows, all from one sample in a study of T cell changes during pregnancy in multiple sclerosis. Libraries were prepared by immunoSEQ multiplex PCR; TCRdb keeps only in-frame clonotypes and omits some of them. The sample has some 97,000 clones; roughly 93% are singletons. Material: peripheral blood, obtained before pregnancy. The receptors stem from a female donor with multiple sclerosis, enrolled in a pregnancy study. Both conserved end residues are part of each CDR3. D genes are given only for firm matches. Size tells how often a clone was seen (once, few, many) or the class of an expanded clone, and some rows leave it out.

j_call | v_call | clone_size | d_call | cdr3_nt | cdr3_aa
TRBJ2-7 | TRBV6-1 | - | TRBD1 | TGTGCCAGCAGTGGGGGAGACAGGGGATCCTACGAGCAGTACTTC | CASSGGDRGSYEQYF
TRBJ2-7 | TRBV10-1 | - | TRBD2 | TGCGCCAGCAGTGACGTGTCTAGCGGCACCTACGAGCAGTACTTC | CASSDVSSGTYEQYF
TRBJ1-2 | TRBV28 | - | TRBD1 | TGTGCCAGCAGTTTATTGGGACAGGGTACGTCCGGCTCTGGCTACACCTTC | CASSLLGQGTSGSGYTF
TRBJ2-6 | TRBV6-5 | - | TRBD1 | TGTGCCAGCAGCAGACAGGGAACCGGGGCCAACGTCCTGACTTTC | CASSRQGTGANVLTF
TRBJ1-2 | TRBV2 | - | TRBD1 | TGTGCCACCGGACAGGGCTATGGCTACACCTTC | CATGQGYGYTF
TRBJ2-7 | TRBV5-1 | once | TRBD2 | TGCGCCAGCAGCTTGTCGCCTAGCGGGTACGAGCAGTACTTC | CASSLSPSGYEQYF
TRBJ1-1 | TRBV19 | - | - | TGTGCCAGTAGTCAGGACGCGGGAGGGACTGAAGCTTTCTTT | CASSQDAGGTEAFF
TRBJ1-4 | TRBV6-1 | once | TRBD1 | TGTGCCAGCAGTAGCAGGGGGAGTAAGGGGGAAAAACTGTTTTTT | CASSSRGSKGEKLFF
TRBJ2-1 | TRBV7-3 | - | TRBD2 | TGTGCCAGCAGCTCACCGGGACTAGCGGGAGGAAGCTCCTACAATGAGCAGTTCTTC | CASSSPGLAGGSSYNEQFF
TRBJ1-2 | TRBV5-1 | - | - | TGCGCCAGCAGCTTGGGGCCGCCGAACTATGGCTACACCTTC | CASSLGPPNYGYTF
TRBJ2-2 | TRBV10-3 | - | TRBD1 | TGTGCCATCAGCGAGACAGGGGTAGACACCGGGGAGCTGTTTTTT | CAISETGVDTGELFF
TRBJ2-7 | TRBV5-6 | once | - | TGTGCCAGCAGCTTGGGTCTCTCTGAGGGCGAGCAGTACTTC | CASSLGLSEGEQYF
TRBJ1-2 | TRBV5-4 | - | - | TGTGCCAGCAGACTGAGAGGGCCTACCTATGGCTACACCTTC | CASRLRGPTYGYTF
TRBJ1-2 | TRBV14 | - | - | TGTGCCAGCAGCCAAGAGAGGGGGAGACCCTATGGCTACACCTTC | CASSQERGRPYGYTF
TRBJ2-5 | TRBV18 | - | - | TGTGCCAGCTCACTGAAAGAATTTGTGGGCCCCCTAGAGACCCAGTACTTC | CASSLKEFVGPLETQYF
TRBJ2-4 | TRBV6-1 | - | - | TGTGCCAGCAGTTCGATCCGAGGAAACATTCAGTACTTC | CASSSIRGNIQYF
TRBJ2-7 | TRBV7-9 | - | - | TGTGCCAGCAGCTCGTTACGACAGCTTTACGAGCAGTACTTC | CASSSLRQLYEQYF
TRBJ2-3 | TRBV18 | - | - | TGTGCCAGCTCAGCCTGGCGGGGAACAGATACGCAGTATTTT | CASSAWRGTDTQYF
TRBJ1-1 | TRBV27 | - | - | TGTGCCAGCAGTTTACTGGGACAGAACACTGAAGCTTTCTTT | CASSLLGQNTEAFF
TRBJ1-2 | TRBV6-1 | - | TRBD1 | TGTGCCACCGCCAGACAGGGGAGCTATGGCTACACCTTC | CATARQGSYGYTF
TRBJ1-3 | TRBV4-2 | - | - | TGTGCCAGCAGCCAGTCACCGGGACTCCGGCCTGGAAACACCATATATTTT | CASSQSPGLRPGNTIYF
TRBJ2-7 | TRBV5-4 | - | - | TGTGCCAGCAGCTGGCTAGCAAACGAGCAGTACTTC | CASSWLANEQYF
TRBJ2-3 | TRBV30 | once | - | TGTGCCTGGAGTGTTCTTAGCGGCCAGGGCACAGATACGCAGTATTTT | CAWSVLSGQGTDTQYF
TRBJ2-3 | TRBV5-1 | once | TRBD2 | TGCGCCAGCAGCTTGGCCGCCGCGGGAGGCACAGATACGCAGTATTTT | CASSLAAAGGTDTQYF
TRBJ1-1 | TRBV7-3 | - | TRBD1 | TGTGCCAGCAGCTTACAGGGGGGTCCCACTGAAGCTTTCTTT | CASSLQGGPTEAFF
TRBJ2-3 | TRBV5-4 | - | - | TGTGCCAGCAGCCAATCCGGTGGTAACACAGATACGCAGTATTTT | CASSQSGGNTDTQYF
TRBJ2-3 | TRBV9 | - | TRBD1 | TGTGCCAGCAGTACAGGGGCGTTAGATACGCAGTATTTT | CASSTGALDTQYF
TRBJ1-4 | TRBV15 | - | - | TGTGCCACCAGCAGTGATAGGGGTCTTAATGAAAAACTGTTTTTT | CATSSDRGLNEKLFF